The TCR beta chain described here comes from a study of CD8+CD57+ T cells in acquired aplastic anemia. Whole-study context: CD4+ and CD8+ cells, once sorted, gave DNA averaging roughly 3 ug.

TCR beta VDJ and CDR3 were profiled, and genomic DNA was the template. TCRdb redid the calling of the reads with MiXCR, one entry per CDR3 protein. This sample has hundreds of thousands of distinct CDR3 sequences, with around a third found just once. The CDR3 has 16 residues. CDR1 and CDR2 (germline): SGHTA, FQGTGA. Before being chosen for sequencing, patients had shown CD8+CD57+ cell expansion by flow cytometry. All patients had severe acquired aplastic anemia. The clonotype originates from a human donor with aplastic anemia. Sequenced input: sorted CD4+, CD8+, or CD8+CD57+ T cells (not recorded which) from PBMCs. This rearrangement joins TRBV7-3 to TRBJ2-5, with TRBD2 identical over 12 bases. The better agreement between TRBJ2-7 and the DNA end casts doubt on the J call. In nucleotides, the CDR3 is TGTGCCAGCAGCTGGTCGACTAGCGGGAGCTCCTACGAGCAGTACTTC. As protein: CASSWSTSGSSYEQYF.